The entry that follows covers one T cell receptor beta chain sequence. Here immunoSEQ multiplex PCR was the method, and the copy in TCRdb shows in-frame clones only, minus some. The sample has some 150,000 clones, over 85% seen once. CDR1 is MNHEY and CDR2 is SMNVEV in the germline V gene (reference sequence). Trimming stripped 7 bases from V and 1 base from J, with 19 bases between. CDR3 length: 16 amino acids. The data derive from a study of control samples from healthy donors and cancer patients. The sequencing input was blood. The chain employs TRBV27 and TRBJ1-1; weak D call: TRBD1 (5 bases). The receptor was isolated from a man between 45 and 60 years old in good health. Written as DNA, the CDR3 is TGTGCCAGCACAACGCGGAACAGGTCTACGAACACTGAAGCTTTCTTT. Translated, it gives CASTTRNRSTNTEAFF.